This T cell receptor beta chain was retrieved from a study of cytomegalovirus exposure and HLA in healthy donors (dated by TCRdb to about 2017). Regarding the complete study: An earlier analysis of roughly 610 of the donors reported over 250 Gb of sequence data and about 120 million unique TCR beta sequences obtained from 150 million to 200 million T cells. A separate validation cohort of 100 to 150 different subjects was used in addition to the approximately 640-subject first cohort. In a later genetic analysis, genome-wide SNP genotypes for about 65% of the roughly 670 donors were used, and that subset was treated as a discovery cohort. Class I and class II HLA loci were covered by the typing at four-digit resolution. Approximately 300 gigabases of sequencing data and 91 million or so unique TCR sequences made up an early release that covered 500 to 700 HLA-typed donors. The study was designed to test whether signatures of past pathogen exposure could be identified by cataloging public T cell receptors. Among the roughly 400 genotyped donors, around 79% belonged to the genetic ancestry cluster associated with self-reported Caucasian donors. Using immunosequencing, the study profiled T cell repertoires from 550 to 750 subjects and related those repertoires to cytomegalovirus serostatus. Typing coverage varied by locus: about 620-630 donors for A, B, C, DRB1 and DQB1; 500 to 550 for DQA1; 600 to 610 for DPA1; approximately 470 for DPB1. An earlier analysis of some 600 of the donors applied high-throughput TCR beta sequencing to assess whether each TCR beta V gene segment acted as functional or pseudogenic. Donor age, sex, ethnicity and CMV serostatus were collected together with the repertoire data. To predict cytomegalovirus infection status, the study combined high-throughput TCR immunosequencing, statistical association of individual TCRs with disease status, and machine learning. Among several hundred genotyped donors of the cohort, an average of approximately 240,000 unique TCR beta nucleotide sequences was sequenced per donor, of which 15% to 20% were non-productive. Rather than drawing on any new phenotypic data, the later analysis identified candidate immune exposures from TCR beta sequences and the way those sequences occurred across donors. Roughly five DR-DQ haplotypes were handled as single units for association and clustering, since linkage in the cohort was strong. A later analysis re-analyzed previously published TCR beta repertoires from 660 or so donors and added high-resolution HLA genotyping to study TCR occurrence patterns. All discovery cohort repertoires had been generated on a single sequencing platform.

Remarks on this clone: Its target antigen remains unknown. Qualities for individual bases were not recorded, and no much larger clone is one base off.

What the research found in general, with its limitations: Because HLA typing was missing for some donors at each locus, association tests included only the typed subset. Specific HLA alleles were associated with 15,000 to 20,000 TCR beta sequences at a false discovery rate of 0.05 in a later analysis. A later genetic analysis associated a missense DCLRE1C variant with V-gene and J-gene trimming of TCR beta chains, and an independent cohort replicated the association. In an earlier analysis of some 640 of the donors, most TCR beta V segments were observed in productive rearrangements about 90% or about 30% of the time, broadly matching IMGT annotations. Because the 87-base-pair reads could not distinguish some IMGT-functional V segments, including TRBV6-2 and TRBV6-3, those segments were excluded. A further reported finding was that TCR beta sequences accurately predicted the HLA-A and HLA-B alleles for most subjects in the first cohort. Several of the top co-occurrence clusters appeared to be linked to parvovirus B19, influenza, CMV and Epstein-Barr virus, according to a later analysis. Correlated functional status among segregating V segments might reflect linkage disequilibrium, but an unknown experimental factor could not be ruled out. Compared with equally common non-associated chains, HLA-associated TCR beta chains in a later analysis were more clonally expanded and had lower generation probabilities. In vitro tests confirmed that a few of the cytomegalovirus-associated TCR beta chains recognize cytomegalovirus antigens. A group of highly shared sequence variants was considered likely to be a technical artifact of the sequencing pipeline. Assigning TCR associations to individual alleles was difficult when HLA alleles, especially DR and DQ, strongly co-occurred. A total of around 150 TCR beta chains were listed by the study as associated with cytomegalovirus. In a later genetic analysis, fewer N-insertions in productive TCRs were reported among donors in an Asian-associated ancestry cluster than the roughly 700-donor mean. The authors suggested that the approach could potentially be generalized to other disease states and immunological phenotypes. The only immune exposure information available for the cohort was CMV serostatus. In a later analysis, TCR association rates were found to vary across HLA loci, with the most associated TCRs seen for DRB1 alleles and the fewest for HLA-C alleles. Most TCR sequences were seen in very few donors, while some public TCRs were found in many individuals. Cytomegalovirus status was reported to be diagnosed by the classifier with high specificity and sensitivity in both the original and validation cohorts. Sequencing depth was assumed to be roughly uniform across donors in the presence/absence analyses, though that assumption may not hold. Approximately 16 rarely observed V segments, including chromosome 9 orphons, were excluded from the earlier analysis of several hundred of the donors because counts were too low. In a later analysis, most CMV-associated TCR beta chains were found to appear HLA-restricted, with HLA associations seemingly driven largely by CMV exposure. The cohort was sequenced for TCR beta chains only, and without alpha or paired-chain data the features that could be detected were limited.

The protocol used for the library was the immunoSEQ multiplex PCR assay. The multiplex PCR relied on a mix of 60 forward primers for TCR Vbeta segments and 13 reverse primers for TCR Jbeta segments. A multiplex PCR assay on genomic DNA amplified the CDR3 region of rearranged TCR beta genes. The amplified TCR beta libraries were sequenced on the Illumina HiSeq System as 87-base-pair reads. On the authors' methods: Across the 700 or so repertoires, a later analysis counted 75 million to 90 million unique TCR beta chains, around 11 million of which were shared by at least two donors. A nearest-neighbor algorithm error-corrected the raw reads and collapsed the reads into unique sequences, merging closely related sequences to remove PCR and sequencing errors. V, D and J gene segments were assigned by aligning CDR3 sequences to IMGT reference sequences. For a sequence to be retained, a match of at least six nucleotides to both a V gene segment and a J gene segment was required. A rearrangement counted as productive if the CDR3 had no stop codons and remained in frame with V and J, and every other rearrangement counted as non-productive. Following IMGT convention, CDR3 was defined as the stretch from the second conserved V-encoded cysteine to the conserved J-encoded phenylalanine. In an earlier analysis of around 600 of the donors, sequences lacking an unambiguous match to a single V gene segment were excluded. In an earlier analysis of a few hundred of the donors, V segments were called functional above 56.7% productive rearrangements and were called segregating when the between-donor standard deviation exceeded 5%. A statistical classification framework was built for diagnosing cytomegalovirus status from the catalog of TCR beta chain sequences. A later analysis assigned V and J genes by comparing TCR nucleotide sequences with IMGT/GENE-DB human TR gene sequences. The TCRdist pipeline was used in a later analysis to assign CDR3 sequences and most-parsimonious VDJ recombination scenarios. In a later analysis, each TCR beta chain was defined by its CDR3 amino acid sequence together with its V-gene family, and reads without a unique V-gene family were excluded. A later analysis removed 550 to 700 highly shared, low-generation-probability nucleotide sequences to deal with suspected cross-contamination and a sequencing artifact. In a later analysis, a clonal expansion index for each public chain was calculated from normalized within-repertoire ranks of inferred template counts. In a later analysis, generation probabilities were computed with a VDJ recombination model fitted to out-of-frame rearrangements, and the resulting probabilities were checked against IGoR. In a later analysis, hypergeometric tests were used to score TCR-TCR, TCR-HLA and TCR-CMV co-occurrence, with a repertoire-size bias correction applied to TCR pairs. In a later analysis, false discovery rates were estimated by permuting HLA or CMV assignments 20 times. In a later analysis, co-occurring TCRs were grouped using DBSCAN, with TCRdist sequence similarity added in when clustering inside HLA-allele-positive subsets. Repertoires with fewer than 30,000 or more than 120,000 public chains, plus five repertoires with anomalous nucleotide sharing, were excluded from co-occurrence clustering. TCRdb retrieved this table from immuneACCESS and kept in-frame rearrangements only. Not all clones are present; in checked studies, unresolved V genes account for under half, and no reason is known for the remainder. The DNA was the basis for D and trimming; V, J and clone size are from that table. The sample contains under 150,000 clones, 75% to 85% of them found a single time. Approximately 2.8% of the sample is taken by the ten largest.

The cohort consisted of 650 to 700 healthy bone marrow donors. Cohort members were all nominally healthy when sampled, although unrecorded immune exposures were likely present. The donor was CMV seronegative and belonged to the group of under 400 seronegative cohort members. Every donor gave a peripheral blood sample, and the peripheral blood mononuclear cells from that sample were used for TCR beta sequencing. Genomic DNA was extracted from the blood cell samples with the Qiagen DNeasy Blood Extraction Kit. V loses 4 bases at its end and J loses 5 bases; junction bases beyond the gene matches: 8. CDR1 and CDR2 are drawn from the germline V gene: SGHTA, FQGNSA. Its CDR3 holds 15 amino acids, cysteine through phenylalanine. Only CDR3 DNA is held: 45 bases, read in frame from base 1.

The V and J segments used are TRBV7-2 and TRBJ1-5; TRBD1 agrees with 7 junctional bases. What was sequenced was PBMCs. The TCR comes from a female donor in good health and CMV-seronegative. In nucleotide form, the sequence is TGTGCCAGCAGCTCGACGACAGGGAAGTATCAGCCCCAGCATTTT. This translates into CASSSTTGKYQPQHF.